These 15 T cell receptor beta chains were sequenced from one sample in a study of T cells in Graves' hyperthyroidism and ophthalmopathy. Using RNA transcripts as the source, TCR beta CDR3 regions were amplified. The TCR CDR3 first-round RT-PCR relied on the HTBI primer set. One entry per CDR3 protein, called by TCRdb with MiXCR from the multiplex PCR reads. The sample has under 300,000 distinct CDR3 sequences; 13% to 15% are singletons. Sequenced: blood. The receptors shown here come from a middle-aged woman with Graves' hyperthyroidism that later progressed to Graves' ophthalmopathy.

This clonotype was observed many times. The chain employs TRBV7-8 and TRBJ2-3, with a weak D call TRBD1 (6 bases). The V gene lost 2 bases and the J gene lost 6 bases, with 24 bases spanning the gap. The CDR3 length is 18 residues. Germline V gene sequence: CDR1 SGHVS, CDR2 FQNEAQ. CDR3 amino acids: CASSLKGVDLAGVDTQYF. CDR3 DNA sequence: TGTGCCAGCAGCTTAAAGGGGGTCGATCTCGCAGGGGTCGATACGCAGTATTTT.

V is TRBV6-1 and J is TRBJ2-1; 8 nucleotides align to TRBD2. CDR1 MNHNS and CDR2 SASEGT come from the germline V gene. The ends lost 2 bases at V and 7 bases at J; junction bases unmatched: 7. The CDR3 has 15 residues. Here the CDR3 reads CASSEFAGGGNEQFF. The CDR3 DNA reads TGTGCCAGCAGTGAATTTGCGGGAGGAGGTAATGAGCAGTTCTTC.

This clonotype was seen at least ten times. The chain carries TRBV29-1 and TRBJ2-5; 7 bases agree with TRBD1. With V trimmed by 6 bases and J by 4 bases, 17 bases remained unmatched. Germline loops: CDR1 SQVTM, CDR2 ANQGSEA. This CDR3 has 16 amino acids. The CDR3 region is CSVQDLKKGARETQYF. For the CDR3, the DNA is TGCAGCGTACAAGATCTTAAAAAGGGGGCTCGAGAGACCCAGTACTTC.

This clonotype appeared many times. The V gene is TRBV7-9, the J gene TRBJ1-1; no reliable D call. This CDR3 has 12 residues. V was cut by 5 bases and J by 0 bases, with 4 bases left in between. From germline, CDR1 is SEHNR and CDR2 FQNEAQ (reference sequence). The CDR3 region is CASSKLNTEAFF. For the CDR3, the DNA is TGTGCCAGCAGCAAATTGAACACTGAAGCTTTCTTT.

Many counts were recorded for this clonotype. The rearrangement joins TRBV7-9 to TRBJ2-3; 11 bases match TRBD2. With V trimmed by 5 bases and J by 0 bases, 7 bases remained unmatched. CDR1 is SEHNR, CDR2 FQNEAQ, per germline (reference sequence). The CDR3 contains 17 residues. CDR3 sequence reads: CASSPRLAGPSTDTQYF. The CDR3 DNA is TGTGCCAGCAGCCCAAGACTAGCGGGGCCGAGCACAGATACGCAGTATTTT.

The V call is TRBV25-1, the J call TRBJ1-1, with D possibly matching TRBD1 (6 bases). The V gene's germline CDR1 is MGHDK and CDR2 SYGVNS. Trimming cost V 7 bases and J 3 bases, with 12 bases left between them. This CDR3 region has 13 residues. The CDR3 DNA reads TGTGCCAGCATGGGGGGGCTCGACACTGAAGCTTTCTTT. Encoded protein: CASMGGLDTEAFF.

The gene calls are TRBV19 and TRBJ2-7, with D uncertain. Germline CDR1 and CDR2: LNHDA and SQIVND (reference sequence). The CDR3 extends over 14 amino acids. V lost 3 bases and J lost 3, with 12 bases in between. The DNA for the CDR3 is TGTGCCAGTAGTATTGGAAGGGTGGGCTACGAGCAGTACTTC. Translating it yields CASSIGRVGYEQYF.

Many counts were recorded for this clonotype. The chain is built from TRBV19 and TRBJ2-1, with 10 positions matching TRBD2. V lost 5 bases, J lost 6 bases, and 10 bases stayed unmatched. Germline V gene data show CDR1 as LNHDA and CDR2 as SQIVND (reference sequence). This CDR3 spans 16 amino acids. The chain's CDR3 is CASSSRAGGPGNEQFF. The CDR3, as DNA: TGTGCCAGTAGTTCCAGAGCGGGAGGGCCGGGCAATGAGCAGTTCTTC.

This clonotype was counted at least ten times. This sequence joins TRBV5-1 and TRBJ1-2; D unclear. Deletions cut 3 bases from V and 4 bases from J, with 10 bases between. Germline CDR1 reads SGHRS; CDR2 reads YFSETQ. The CDR3 has 13 residues. The CDR3 sequence is CASSSLLSYGYTF. CDR3 bases: TGCGCCAGCAGCTCACTCTTATCCTATGGCTACACCTTC.

This clonotype was recorded a few times. J is TRBJ2-1 and V is TRBV19; 9 nucleotides align to TRBD2. The CDR3 spans 17 residues. Germline V gene sequence: CDR1 LNHDA, CDR2 SQIVND (reference sequence). The V and J ends lost 3 bases and 7 bases, in that order; junction bases with no gene match: 13. The CDR3 coding sequence is TGTGCCAGTAGTATTCATAGCGGGAGCCCCTTCGATAATGAGCAGTTCTTC. Protein product: CASSIHSGSPFDNEQFF.

J is TRBJ2-3 and V is TRBV2, with TRBD2 matching over 13 bases. The germline gives CDR1 SNHLY, CDR2 FYNNEI. The CDR3 sequence is 18 residues long. Losses at the gene ends were 5 bases for V and 3 bases for J; bases not matched to a gene: 11. In DNA form, the CDR3 reads TGTGCCAGCAGTACTGGGTTTGGACTAGCGGGAGAGACAGATACGCAGTATTTT. Amino acid sequence: CASSTGFGLAGETDTQYF.

The sample holds many counts of this clonotype. This chain joins TRBV30 and TRBJ1-5; possibly TRBD1 for D (6 bases). This CDR3 region has 14 residues. V shed 2 bases and J shed 5 bases, with 13 bases lying between them. Germline V lookup: CDR1 GTSNPN, CDR2 SVGIG (reference sequence). The CDR3 sequence: CAWSPGGIDQPQHF. The CDR3 DNA sequence: TGTGCCTGGAGTCCCGGGGGCATTGATCAGCCCCAGCATTTT.

This clonotype was observed at least ten times. The chain employs TRBV19 and TRBJ1-4; TRBD1 might be the D (5 bases). The CDR3 totals 12 residues. Trimming shortened V by 10 bases and J by 0 bases, and 6 bases separated the two germline ends. Per the germline V gene, CDR1 is LNHDA and CDR2 is SQIVND (reference sequence). The CDR3 sequence: CATTATNEKLFF. CDR3 nucleotide sequence: TGTGCCACGACAGCAACTAATGAAAAACTGTTTTTT.

This clonotype was observed at least ten times. The J gene is TRBJ2-5, the V gene TRBV5-1; TRBD2 agrees at 9 bases. Germline V gene sequence: CDR1 SGHRS, CDR2 YFSETQ. The CDR3 length is 15 residues. The junction had 2 bases not matched to a gene; V was cut back by 0 bases and J by 2 bases. CDR3: CASSLASGEQETQYF. CDR3 sequence (DNA): TGCGCCAGCAGCTTGGCTAGCGGGGAACAAGAGACCCAGTACTTC.

This clonotype was picked up many times. The V call is TRBV10-3, the J call TRBJ1-5; the D gene is possibly TRBD1 (5 bases). CDR1 is ENHRY and CDR2 is SYGVKD in the germline V gene. Trimming took 0 bases from V and 1 from J, leaving 10 bases between them. This CDR3 is 16 amino acids long. As DNA, the CDR3 is TGTGCCATCAGTGAGTCATCCGGGGGAAGCAATCAGCCCCAGCATTTT. It codes for CAISESSGGSNQPQHF.